A selection of T cell receptor beta chains follows, all from one sample in a study of shared clonotypes between healthy human individuals. The table came from immunoSEQ multiplex PCR; TCRdb's copy has only in-frame clones and leaves some out. The table shows about 2.1 million clones, with around 95% occurring only once. Sequenced input: naive CD8+ T cells from PBMCs. All receptors come from a young man in good health. Some clones in this sample may be carry-over from other donors' samples. Each CDR3 is given with its conserved first and last residue. A D gene is named only where the DNA matches it firmly. Not all rows give a size; the values are once, few, many and, for expanded clones, a class.

J gene,D gene,V gene,clone size,CDR3 DNA,CDR3 protein
TRBJ1-2,TRBD1,TRBV16,.,TGTGCCAGCAGCCTAAAAGGGCAGGGGGCTCTCGGCTACACCTTC,CASSLKGQGALGYTF
TRBJ2-1,.,TRBV5-1,.,TGCGCCAGCAGTTACCTGGCTCAGGGGGAGGGCTACAATGAGCAGTTCTTC,CASSYLAQGEGYNEQFF
TRBJ1-1,.,TRBV19,.,TGTGCCAGTACCATAGGACGGGGTCCGAACACTGAAGCTTTCTTT,CASTIGRGPNTEAFF
TRBJ2-2,TRBD2,TRBV9,.,TGTGCCAGCAGCGTAGCTCCCCAGCGGGAGCGTAACGGGGAGCTGTTTTTT,CASSVAPQRERNGELFF
TRBJ1-1,.,TRBV6-9,once,TGTGCCAGCAGTTATCCCCATCAGGGGACGGCGGACACTGAAGCTTTCTTT,CASSYPHQGTADTEAFF
TRBJ2-5,.,TRBV14,.,TGTGCCAGCAGCCAGGAGATTTGGGAGACCCAGTACTTC,CASSQEIWETQYF
TRBJ2-1,TRBD2,TRBV4-3,.,TGCGCCAGCGGGGGAGGACTAGCGGGAGTCAATGAGCAGTTCTTC,CASGGGLAGVNEQFF
TRBJ1-5,.,TRBV28,.,TGTGCCAGCAGTTTAGAGGGGTTGTATCAGCCCCAGCATTTT,CASSLEGLYQPQHF
TRBJ1-2,.,TRBV9,once,TGTGCCAGCAGCTCCGTTCCCCCCCCAGAAACCCTCTCGGGCTACACCTTC,CASSSVPPPETLSGYTF
TRBJ2-7,TRBD1,TRBV7-2,.,TGTGCCAGCAGCAGTCCGGACAGGAAGATAAGCTACGAGCAGTACTTC,CASSSPDRKISYEQYF
TRBJ2-3,TRBD2,TRBV9,.,TGTGCCAGCAGCTCCCAACTAGCGGGAAATACAGATACGCAGTATTTT,CASSSQLAGNTDTQYF
TRBJ2-3,.,TRBV30,.,TGTGCCTGGAGTTTGGTTCGAACAGATACGCAGTATTTT,CAWSLVRTDTQYF
TRBJ2-5,.,TRBV6-6,.,TGTGCCAGCAGTTCAGCCCGAGGGCGCGAGCTCCACTTC,CASSSARGRELHF
TRBJ2-7,TRBD1,TRBV29-1,.,TGCAGCGCTTGGGACAGCTCCTACGAGCAGTACTTC,CSAWDSSYEQYF
TRBJ2-7,TRBD2,TRBV5-1,.,TGCGCCAGCAGCATAGGACTAGCGGGAGTGACCTACGAGCAGTACTTC,CASSIGLAGVTYEQYF
TRBJ2-7,TRBD2,TRBV13,.,TGTGCCAGCAGCTTAGGACTAGCGGGAGACGAGTACTTC,CASSLGLAGDEYF
TRBJ1-1,.,TRBV30,.,TGTGCCTGGAGTTATGGGGGGCGAACTGAAGCTTTCTTT,CAWSYGGRTEAFF
TRBJ2-3,.,TRBV5-1,.,TGCGCCAGCCGCGGAGAACCAGATACGCAGTATTTT,CASRGEPDTQYF
TRBJ2-1,TRBD2,TRBV9,.,TGTGCCAGCAGCGCCGGGACTAGCCCCCAGGATGAGCAGTTCTTC,CASSAGTSPQDEQFF
TRBJ2-1,TRBD2,TRBV29-1,.,TGCAGCCAGGTGGGGCTAGCGGGGCGCTCCTACAATGAGCAGTTCTTC,CSQVGLAGRSYNEQFF
TRBJ2-3,TRBD2,TRBV6-1,.,TGTGCCAGCAGTGAATTTAGCGGGAGCACAGATACGCAGTATTTT,CASSEFSGSTDTQYF
TRBJ1-1,.,TRBV2,few,TGTGCCAGCAGCCTGGGCGTCGGGGGCACTGAAGCTTTCTTT,CASSLGVGGTEAFF
TRBJ2-3,.,TRBV4-1,.,TGCGCCAGCAGCCAAGACCTGCTGGACTTACGCACAGATACGCAGTATTTT,CASSQDLLDLRTDTQYF
TRBJ2-7,TRBD1,TRBV4-1,.,TGCGCCAGCAGCATAACCGGGACAGGAACCTACGAGCAGTACTTC,CASSITGTGTYEQYF
TRBJ2-7,.,TRBV15,.,TGTGCCACCAGCGACCGCGGGAACTCCTACGAGCAGTACTTC,CATSDRGNSYEQYF
TRBJ2-5,.,TRBV11-2,.,TGTGCCAGCAGCCCCCCCAAAGAGACCCAGTACTTC,CASSPPKETQYF
TRBJ2-1,.,TRBV20-1,.,TGCAGTGCCCCTTTCAATGAGCAGTTCTTC,CSAPFNEQFF
TRBJ1-1,.,TRBV4-3,.,TGCGCCAGCAGCCAAGATGCGGGGTACACTGAAGCTTTCTTT,CASSQDAGYTEAFF
TRBJ2-2,.,TRBV27,.,TGTGCCAGCAGAACTACGGGAGATAACACCGGGGAGCTGTTTTTT,CASRTTGDNTGELFF
TRBJ2-7,.,TRBV6-1,.,TGTGCCAGCGTTTCAACTGGAGTCCCCTACGAGCAGTACTTC,CASVSTGVPYEQYF
TRBJ2-7,TRBD1,TRBV27,.,TGTGCCAGCAGTACGAGACAGGGTGCCTACGAGCAGTACTTC,CASSTRQGAYEQYF
TRBJ2-2,TRBD1,TRBV9,.,TGTGCCAGCAGCCCCCAACAGGGGACCGGGGAGCTGTTTTTT,CASSPQQGTGELFF
TRBJ2-7,.,TRBV7-9,.,TGTGCCAGCAGCCCCGGGGGAGCTGCCTCCTACGAGCAGTACTTC,CASSPGGAASYEQYF
TRBJ1-2,.,TRBV4-1,.,TGCGCCAGCAGCCCCCTAAGCTGGGACACCCTTATCTTC,CASSPLSWDTLIF
TRBJ2-3,.,TRBV15,.,TGTGCCACCAGCAGATACAGGGGCACAGATACGCAGTATTTT,CATSRYRGTDTQYF
TRBJ2-5,TRBD1,TRBV4-2,.,TGTGCCAGCAGCCAAGAGGGGACAGGGTACCAAGAGACCCAGTACTTC,CASSQEGTGYQETQYF
TRBJ1-2,TRBD1,TRBV28,.,TGTGCCAGCAGTTTAAACCTCAGTGGTGGGACAGGGTTCCTCACCAGATATGGCTACACCTTC,CASSLNLSGGTGFLTRYGYTF
TRBJ2-1,.,TRBV6-5,.,TGTGCCAGCAGTTGGATCCCATCGCGCTCCTACAATGAGCAGTTCTTC,CASSWIPSRSYNEQFF
TRBJ2-7,.,TRBV27,.,TGTGCCAGCAGTTTAGTGGGATCTCCCTACGAGCAGTACTTC,CASSLVGSPYEQYF
TRBJ1-2,.,TRBV28,.,TGTGCCAGCAGTTTGATCCCAACGACAGCCTCCTATGGCTACACCTTC,CASSLIPTTASYGYTF
TRBJ1-1,.,TRBV2,.,TGTGCCAGCAGCTACGGCTCGAACACTGAAGCTTTCTTT,CASSYGSNTEAFF
TRBJ1-5,.,TRBV29-1,.,TGCAGCGTTTTAGGCGGATTCAATCAGCCCCAGCATTTT,CSVLGGFNQPQHF
TRBJ1-2,.,TRBV4-1,.,TGCGCCAGCAGCCAAGTAGGGGCAGGGCTTTATGGCTACACCTTC,CASSQVGAGLYGYTF
TRBJ1-2,TRBD1,TRBV29-1,.,TGCAGCGTTAGACAGGGCAAGGATGGCTACACCTTC,CSVRQGKDGYTF
TRBJ2-1,.,TRBV19,.,TGTGCCAGTACCCCACGCGCCGTGGCTATCAATGAGCAGTTCTTC,CASTPRAVAINEQFF
TRBJ2-3,.,TRBV7-9,.,TGTGCCAGCAATGGCGGAACTAGCACAGATACGCAGTATTTT,CASNGGTSTDTQYF